This T cell receptor beta chain was captured in a study of T cell repertoires in cytomegalovirus infection. Background on the study: From public TCR beta signatures came an indication of both CMV infection and matching HLA type. Study-level results: What dominated the ex vivo response were HLA-C-restricted CMV-specific TCR beta clonotypes.

One entry per CDR3 protein results from TCRdb running MiXCR on the reads. Of hundreds of thousands of distinct CDR3 sequences listed, 31% are singletons. The CDR3 consists of 15 residues. The V gene lost 5 bases and the J gene lost 4 bases, with 12 bases spanning the gap. On this clonotype itself: No antigen is known for it.

The genes are TRBV12-3 or TRBV12-4 and TRBJ1-6, with D maybe TRBD1 (6 bases). The source material was cultured CD8+ T cells from PBMCs, sampled from culture after CMV antigen stimulation. This sequence originates from a human donor in good health (CMV status not recorded). Some clones in this sample may be carry-over from other donors' samples. The CDR3 reads CASSAGGPYNSPLHF. CDR3 sequence (DNA): TGTGCCAGCAGTGCCGGGGGCCCATATAATTCACCCCTCCACTTT.